This T cell receptor (beta chain) was sequenced during a study of T cell clusters in autoimmune cytopenias. The CDR3 loop spans 15 amino acids. In germline, CDR1 is LNHDA, CDR2 SQIVND (reference sequence). In terms of frequency, this clonotype is medium-sized. Each sample's input was roughly 250 ng genomic DNA, 35,000 to 40,000 genome equivalents. TRB was amplified by touch-down multiplex PCR, primer pools A and B combined. For each CDR3 protein, TCRdb gives one entry from its re-call of the multiplex PCR reads, without DNA. Its table lists 5,100 or so distinct CDR3 sequences. These records were also assigned to another study, of T cell repertoires in aging, cancer and after chemotherapy. That report adds: Repeat sampling of healthy donors over several months to years showed clear clonal overlap. Untreated cancer patients had significantly lower blood TCR diversity than age-matched healthy donors. In each cancer cohort, median generation probability increased across chemotherapy, suggesting thymic output rebounded. These repertoire data do not allow conclusions about immunological memory after chemotherapy.

The receptor's source is a human donor in good health. The gene calls are TRBV19 and TRBJ2-5; TCRdb gives TRBD1 as the D gene, but with no DNA this cannot be confirmed. The sequencing input was peripheral blood. The CDR3: CASSIVKGQQETQYF.